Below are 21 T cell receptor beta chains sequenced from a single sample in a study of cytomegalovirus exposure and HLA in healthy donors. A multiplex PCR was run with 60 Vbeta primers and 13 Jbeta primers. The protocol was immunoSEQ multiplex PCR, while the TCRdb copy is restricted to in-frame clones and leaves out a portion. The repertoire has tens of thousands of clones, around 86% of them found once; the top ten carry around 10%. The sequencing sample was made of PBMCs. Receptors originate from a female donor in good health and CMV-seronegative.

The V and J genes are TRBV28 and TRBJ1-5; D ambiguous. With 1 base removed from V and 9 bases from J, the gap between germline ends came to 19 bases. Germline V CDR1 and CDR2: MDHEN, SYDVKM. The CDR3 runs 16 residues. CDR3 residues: CASSLYGSARDGPQHF. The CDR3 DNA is TGTGCCAGCAGTTTATATGGGTCGGCACGGGATGGGCCCCAGCATTTT.

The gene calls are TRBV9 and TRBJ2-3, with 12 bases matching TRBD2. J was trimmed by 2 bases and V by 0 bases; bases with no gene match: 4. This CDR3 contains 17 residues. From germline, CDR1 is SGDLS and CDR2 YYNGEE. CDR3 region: CASSVAASGGATDTQYF. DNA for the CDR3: TGTGCCAGCAGCGTAGCGGCTAGCGGGGGGGCCACAGATACGCAGTATTTT.

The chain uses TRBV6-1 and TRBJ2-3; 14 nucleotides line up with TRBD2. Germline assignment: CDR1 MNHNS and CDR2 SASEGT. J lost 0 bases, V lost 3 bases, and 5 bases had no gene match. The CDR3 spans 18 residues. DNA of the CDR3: TGTGCCAGCAGTGATCGACTAGCGGGGGGGGTTAGCACAGATACGCAGTATTTT. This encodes CASSDRLAGGVSTDTQYF.

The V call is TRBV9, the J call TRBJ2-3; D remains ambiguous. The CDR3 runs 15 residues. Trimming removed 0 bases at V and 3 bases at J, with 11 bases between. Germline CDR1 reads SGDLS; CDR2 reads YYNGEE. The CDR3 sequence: CASSVARLNTDTQYF. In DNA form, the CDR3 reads TGTGCCAGCAGCGTAGCTAGGCTGAATACAGATACGCAGTATTTT.

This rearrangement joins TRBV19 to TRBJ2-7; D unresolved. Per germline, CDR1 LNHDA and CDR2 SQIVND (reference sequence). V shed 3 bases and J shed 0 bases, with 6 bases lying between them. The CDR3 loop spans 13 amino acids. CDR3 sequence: CASSIAVSYEQYF. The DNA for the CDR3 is TGTGCCAGTAGTATCGCGGTCTCCTACGAGCAGTACTTC.

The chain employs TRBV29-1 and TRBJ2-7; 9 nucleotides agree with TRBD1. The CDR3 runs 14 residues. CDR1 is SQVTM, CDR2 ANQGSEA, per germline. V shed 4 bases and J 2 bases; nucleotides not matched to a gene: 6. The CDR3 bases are TGCAGCGTTGTGGGGACAGGGAAGACCTACGAGCAGTACTTC. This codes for CSVVGTGKTYEQYF.

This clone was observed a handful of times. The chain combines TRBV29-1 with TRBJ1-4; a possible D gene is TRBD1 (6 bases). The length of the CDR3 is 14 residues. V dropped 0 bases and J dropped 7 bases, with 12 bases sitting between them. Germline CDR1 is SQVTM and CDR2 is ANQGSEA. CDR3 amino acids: CSVEDRGATEKLFF. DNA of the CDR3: TGCAGCGTTGAAGACCGGGGGGCTACTGAAAAACTGTTTTTT.

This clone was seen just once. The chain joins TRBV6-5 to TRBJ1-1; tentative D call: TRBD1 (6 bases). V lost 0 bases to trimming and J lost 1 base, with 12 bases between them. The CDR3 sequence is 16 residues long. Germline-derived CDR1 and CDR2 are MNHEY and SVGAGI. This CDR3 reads CASSYSTGTTNTEAFF. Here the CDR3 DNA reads TGTGCCAGCAGTTACTCGACCGGGACAACGAACACTGAAGCTTTCTTT.

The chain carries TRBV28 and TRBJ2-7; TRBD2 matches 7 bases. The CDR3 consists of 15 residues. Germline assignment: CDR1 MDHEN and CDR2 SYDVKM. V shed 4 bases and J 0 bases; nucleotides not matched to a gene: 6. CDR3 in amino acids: CASSSLRDYSYEQYF. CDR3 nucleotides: TGTGCCAGCAGTTCCCTGCGGGACTACTCCTACGAGCAGTACTTC.

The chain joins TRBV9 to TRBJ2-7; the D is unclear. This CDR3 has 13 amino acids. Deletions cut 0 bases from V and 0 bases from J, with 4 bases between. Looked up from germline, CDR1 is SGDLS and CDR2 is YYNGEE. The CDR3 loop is CASSVEPSYEQYF. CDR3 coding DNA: TGTGCCAGCAGCGTAGAGCCCTCCTACGAGCAGTACTTC.

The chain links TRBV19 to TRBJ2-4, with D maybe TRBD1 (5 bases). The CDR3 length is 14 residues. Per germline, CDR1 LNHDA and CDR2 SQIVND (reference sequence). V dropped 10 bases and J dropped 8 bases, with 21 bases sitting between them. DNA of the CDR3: TGTGCCACTCTTGAAAAGGGGCCTCTCGACATTCAGTACTTC. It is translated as CATLEKGPLDIQYF.

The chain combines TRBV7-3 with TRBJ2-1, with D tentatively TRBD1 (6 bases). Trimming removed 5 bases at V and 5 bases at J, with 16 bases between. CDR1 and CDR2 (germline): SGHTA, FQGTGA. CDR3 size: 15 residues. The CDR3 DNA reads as TGTGCCAGCAGCCTCGGACGGACAGCGAACAATGAGCAGTTCTTC. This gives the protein CASSLGRTANNEQFF.

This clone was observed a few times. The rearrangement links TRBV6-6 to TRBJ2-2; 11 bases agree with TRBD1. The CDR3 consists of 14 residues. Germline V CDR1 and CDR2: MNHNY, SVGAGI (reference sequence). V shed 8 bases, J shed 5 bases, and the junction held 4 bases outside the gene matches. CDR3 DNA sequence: TGTGCCAGCGGGGACAGGGGGGAGACCGGGGAGCTGTTTTTT. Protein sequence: CASGDRGETGELFF.

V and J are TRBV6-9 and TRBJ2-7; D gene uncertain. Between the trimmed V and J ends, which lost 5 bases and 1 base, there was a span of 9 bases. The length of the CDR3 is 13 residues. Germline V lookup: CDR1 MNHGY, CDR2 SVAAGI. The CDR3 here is CASSAASSYEQYF. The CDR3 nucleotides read TGTGCCAGCAGTGCCGCGTCATCCTACGAGCAGTACTTC.

The CDR3, as DNA: TGTGCCAGCAGCCCGGGACTTTATTCACCCCTCCACTTT. This translates into CASSPGLYSPLHF. V gene TRBV5-4 combines with J gene TRBJ1-6, with D maybe TRBD1 (5 bases). V was cut by 4 bases and J by 8 bases, with 10 bases left in between. The CDR3 spans 13 residues. Per germline, CDR1 SGHNT and CDR2 YYREEE (reference sequence).

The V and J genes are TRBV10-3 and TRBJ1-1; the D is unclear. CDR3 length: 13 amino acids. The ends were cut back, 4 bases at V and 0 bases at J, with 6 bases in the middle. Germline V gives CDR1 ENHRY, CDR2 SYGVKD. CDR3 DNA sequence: TGTGCCATCAGTGGACAAGTGAACACTGAAGCTTTCTTT. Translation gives CAISGQVNTEAFF.

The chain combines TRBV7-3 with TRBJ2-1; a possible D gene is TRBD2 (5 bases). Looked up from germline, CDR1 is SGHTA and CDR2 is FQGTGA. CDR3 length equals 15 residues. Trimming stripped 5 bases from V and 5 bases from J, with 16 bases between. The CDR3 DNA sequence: TGTGCCAGCAGCAACGGGGATTGGGTCAACAATGAGCAGTTCTTC. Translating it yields CASSNGDWVNNEQFF.

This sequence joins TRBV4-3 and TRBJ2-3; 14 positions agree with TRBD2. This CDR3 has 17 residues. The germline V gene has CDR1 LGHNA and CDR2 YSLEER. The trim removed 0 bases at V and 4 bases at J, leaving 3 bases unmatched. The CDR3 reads CASSQEAGLAGADTQYF. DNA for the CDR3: TGCGCCAGCAGCCAAGAGGCGGGACTAGCGGGAGCAGATACGCAGTATTTT.

The CDR3 DNA reads as TGTGCCAGCAGTGAAGGTCCCGGGGAGCAGTACTTC. Its translation: CASSEGPGEQYF. The chain couples TRBV2 to TRBJ2-7; D not certain. Germline CDR1 SNHLY, CDR2 FYNNEI. The CDR3 length is 12 residues. V dropped 1 base and J dropped 7 bases, with 8 bases sitting between them.

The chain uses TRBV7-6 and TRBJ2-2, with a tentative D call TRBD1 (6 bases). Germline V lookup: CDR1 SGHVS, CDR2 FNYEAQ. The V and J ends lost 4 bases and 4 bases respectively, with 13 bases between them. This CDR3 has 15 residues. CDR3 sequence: CASSSWTVSTGELFF. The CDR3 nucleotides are TGTGCCAGCAGCTCTTGGACAGTATCCACCGGGGAGCTGTTTTTT.

CDR3 in DNA: TGTGCCAGCAGCTTGGGACTGAGCTACGAGCAGTACTTC. This codes for CASSLGLSYEQYF. The chain has TRBV13 and TRBJ2-7; a possible D gene is TRBD2 (6 bases). Trimming shortened V by 3 bases and J by 3 bases, and 9 bases separated the two germline ends. Germline V gene data show CDR1 as PRHDT and CDR2 as FYEKMQ (reference sequence). The CDR3 extends over 13 amino acids. Complete variable domain (other parts from reference TRBV13 and TRBJ2-7): AAGVIQSPRHLIKEKRETATLKCYPIPRHDTVYWYQQGPGQDPQFLISFYEKMQSDKGSIPDRFSAQQFSDYHSELNMSSLELGDSALYFCASSLGLSYEQYFGPGTRLTVT.